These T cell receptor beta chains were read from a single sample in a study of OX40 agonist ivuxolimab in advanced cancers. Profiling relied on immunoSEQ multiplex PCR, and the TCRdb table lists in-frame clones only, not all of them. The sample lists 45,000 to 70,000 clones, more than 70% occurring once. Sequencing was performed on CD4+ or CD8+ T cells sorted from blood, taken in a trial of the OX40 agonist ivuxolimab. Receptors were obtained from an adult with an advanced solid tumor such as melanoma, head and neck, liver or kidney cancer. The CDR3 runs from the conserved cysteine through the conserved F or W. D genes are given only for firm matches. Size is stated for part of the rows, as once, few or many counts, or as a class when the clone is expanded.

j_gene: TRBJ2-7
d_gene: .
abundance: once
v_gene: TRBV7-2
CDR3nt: TGTGCCAGCAGCTATACAGGTCCCTACGAGCAGTACTTC
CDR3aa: CASSYTGPYEQYF

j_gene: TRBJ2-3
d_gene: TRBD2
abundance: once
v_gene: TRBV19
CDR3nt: TGTGCCAGTATGGGACTAGCGGGAGGGGAAGATACGCAGTATTTT
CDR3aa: CASMGLAGGEDTQYF

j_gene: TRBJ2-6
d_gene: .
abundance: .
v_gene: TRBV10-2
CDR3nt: TGCGCCAGCTTGCCGGGACCCATCTCTGGGGCCAACGTCCTGACTTTC
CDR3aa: CASLPGPISGANVLTF

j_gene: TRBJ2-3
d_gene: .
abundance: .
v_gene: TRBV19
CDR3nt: TGTGCCAGTAGTCTCGGGACATACGCAGATACGCAGTATTTT
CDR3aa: CASSLGTYADTQYF

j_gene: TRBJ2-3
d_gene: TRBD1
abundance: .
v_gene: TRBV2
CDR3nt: TGTGCCAGCAGTGTCCAGGGGGCGCAGACAGATACGCAGTATTTT
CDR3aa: CASSVQGAQTDTQYF

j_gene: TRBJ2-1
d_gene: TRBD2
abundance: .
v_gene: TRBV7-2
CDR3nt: TGTGCCAGCAGCTTAGCGCGGACTAGCTGGGATGAGCAGTTCTTC
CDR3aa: CASSLARTSWDEQFF

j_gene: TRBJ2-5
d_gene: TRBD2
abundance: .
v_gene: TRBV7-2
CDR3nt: TGTGCCAGCAAAAATAGCGGGCAAGAGACCCAGTACTTC
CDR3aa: CASKNSGQETQYF

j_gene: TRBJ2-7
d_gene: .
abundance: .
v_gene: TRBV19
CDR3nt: TGTGCCAGTAGTATAGGACAGCTTACTTCATCTACCTACGAGCAGTACTTC
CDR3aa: CASSIGQLTSSTYEQYF

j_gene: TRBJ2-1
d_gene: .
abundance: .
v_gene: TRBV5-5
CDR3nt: TGTGCCAGCAGCTTCGGAGACCTTCTCTTCAATGAGCAGTTCTTC
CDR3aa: CASSFGDLLFNEQFF

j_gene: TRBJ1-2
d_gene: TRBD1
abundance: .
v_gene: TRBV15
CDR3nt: TGTGCCACCAGCAGAGGGAGTGGGACAGGGTTTCATGGCTACACCTTC
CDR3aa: CATSRGSGTGFHGYTF

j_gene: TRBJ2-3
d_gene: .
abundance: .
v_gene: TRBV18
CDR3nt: TGTGCCAGCTCACCAGTGGCTAGAGGCACAGATACGCAGTATTTT
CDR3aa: CASSPVARGTDTQYF

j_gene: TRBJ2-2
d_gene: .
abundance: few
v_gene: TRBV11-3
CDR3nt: TGTGCCAGCAGCTTATCTGGGCACGGGGAGCTGTTTTTT
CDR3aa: CASSLSGHGELFF

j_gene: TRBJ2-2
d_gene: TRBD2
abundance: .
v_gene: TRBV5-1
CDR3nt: TGCGCCAGCAGCCCCATGGGACTAGCGGGGCCCACCGGGGAGCTGTTTTTT
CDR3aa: CASSPMGLAGPTGELFF

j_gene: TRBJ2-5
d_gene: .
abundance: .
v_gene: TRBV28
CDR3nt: TGTGCCAGCAGCCCTCCCCGGGGGGCCTGGACCCAGTACTTC
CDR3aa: CASSPPRGAWTQYF

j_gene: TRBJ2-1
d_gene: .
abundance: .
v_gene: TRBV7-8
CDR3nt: TGTGCCAGCAGCATAATGCTAGATCAGGGCGAGCAGTTCTTC
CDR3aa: CASSIMLDQGEQFF

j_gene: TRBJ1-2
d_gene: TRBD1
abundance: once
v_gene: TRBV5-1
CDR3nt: TGCGCCAGCAGCTTGGGGGGACAGGCTAACTATGGCTACACCTTC
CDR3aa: CASSLGGQANYGYTF

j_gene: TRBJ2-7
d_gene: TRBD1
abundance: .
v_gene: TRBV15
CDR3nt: TGTGCCACCAGCCCCGGGACAGGGTTCCACGAGCAGTACTTC
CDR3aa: CATSPGTGFHEQYF

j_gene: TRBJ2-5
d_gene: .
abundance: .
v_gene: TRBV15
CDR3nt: TGTGCCACCAGCAGAGATTTAGAAGAGACCCAGTACTTC
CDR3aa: CATSRDLEETQYF

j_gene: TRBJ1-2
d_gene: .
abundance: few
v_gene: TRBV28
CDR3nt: TGTGCCAGCAGCCCTTACGGACCCTTC
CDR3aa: CASSPYGPF

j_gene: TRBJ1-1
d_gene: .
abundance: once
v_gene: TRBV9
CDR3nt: TGTGCCAGCAGCGTAGCCGCTGGGGCCTCGGGTGAAGCTTTCTTT
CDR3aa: CASSVAAGASGEAFF

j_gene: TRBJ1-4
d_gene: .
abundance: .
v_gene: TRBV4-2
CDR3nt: TGTGCCAGCAGCCAAGGTCCGAGCCAGAGAGAAAAACTGTTTTTT
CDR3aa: CASSQGPSQREKLFF

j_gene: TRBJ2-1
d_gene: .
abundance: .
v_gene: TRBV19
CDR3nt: TGTGCCAGTAGTACCCGCGGGCTAGCAAGCAATGAGCAGTTCTTC
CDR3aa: CASSTRGLASNEQFF

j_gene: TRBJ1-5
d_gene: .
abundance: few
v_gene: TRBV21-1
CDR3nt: TGTGCCAGCAGCAAAGCGGTACAGCACAATCAGCCCCAGCATTTT
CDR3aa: CASSKAVQHNQPQHF

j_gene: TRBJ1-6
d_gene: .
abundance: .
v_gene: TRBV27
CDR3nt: TGTGCCAGCAGTTTTGCACATTCACCCCTCCACTTT
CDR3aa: CASSFAHSPLHF

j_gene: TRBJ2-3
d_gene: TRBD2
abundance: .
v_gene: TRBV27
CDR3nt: TGTGCCAGCAGTTTCGCCGGGACTAGCGGGAGTGATACGCAGTATTTT
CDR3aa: CASSFAGTSGSDTQYF

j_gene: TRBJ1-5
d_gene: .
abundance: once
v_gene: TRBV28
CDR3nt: TGTGCCAGCAGTTTGCGGGGGGACAATCAGCCCCAGCATTTT
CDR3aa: CASSLRGDNQPQHF

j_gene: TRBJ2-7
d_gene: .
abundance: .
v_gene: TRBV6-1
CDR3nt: TGTGCCAGCGCTATAGCGGATGACTACGAGCAGTACTTC
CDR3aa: CASAIADDYEQYF

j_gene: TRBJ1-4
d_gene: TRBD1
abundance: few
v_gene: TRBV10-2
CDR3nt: TGCGCCAGCAGGGCCGGGACAGCTGAAAAACTGTTTTTT
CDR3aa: CASRAGTAEKLFF

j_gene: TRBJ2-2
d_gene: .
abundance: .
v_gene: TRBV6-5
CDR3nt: TGTGCCAGTCAAAGGGGGGGGGAGCTGTTTTTT
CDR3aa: CASQRGGELFF

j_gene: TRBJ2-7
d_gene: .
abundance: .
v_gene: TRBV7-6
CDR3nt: TGTGCCAGCAGCTTAGTCTCAGGCTACGAGCAGTACTTC
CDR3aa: CASSLVSGYEQYF

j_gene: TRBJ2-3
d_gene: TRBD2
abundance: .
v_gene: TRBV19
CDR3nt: TGTGCCAGTAGTATTGCGGGCACTAGCGGGGCCCAAACAGATACGCAGTATTTT
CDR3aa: CASSIAGTSGAQTDTQYF

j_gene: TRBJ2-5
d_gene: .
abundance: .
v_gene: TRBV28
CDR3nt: TGTGCCAGCAGTAAAGCAGGGGGACTGAAAGAGACCCAGTACTTC
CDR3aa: CASSKAGGLKETQYF

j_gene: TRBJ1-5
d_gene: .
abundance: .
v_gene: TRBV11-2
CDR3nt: TGTGCCAGCAGCCCAGGTAGCAATCAGCCCCAGCATTTT
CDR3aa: CASSPGSNQPQHF

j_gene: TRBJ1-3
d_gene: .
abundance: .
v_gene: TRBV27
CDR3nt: TGTGCCAGCAGCCCACGACAGGTTGCGGGAAACACCATATATTTT
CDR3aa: CASSPRQVAGNTIYF

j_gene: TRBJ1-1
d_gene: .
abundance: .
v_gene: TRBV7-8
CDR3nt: TGTGCCAGCAGCCTAAGAACCATATTTGAAGCTTTCTTT
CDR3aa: CASSLRTIFEAFF

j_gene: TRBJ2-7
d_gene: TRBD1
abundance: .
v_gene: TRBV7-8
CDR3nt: TGTGCCAGCAGCTTAGAGGGACAGAGCTCCTACGAGCAGTACTTC
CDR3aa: CASSLEGQSSYEQYF

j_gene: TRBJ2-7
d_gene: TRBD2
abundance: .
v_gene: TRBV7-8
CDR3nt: TGTGCCAGCAGCTTCCCCGGTAGCGGGGGCCCCCCCCTGCAGTACTTC
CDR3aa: CASSFPGSGGPPLQYF